The 30 T cell receptor beta chains listed next were all sequenced from one sample in a study of CD8+ T cells in alopecia areata. CD4+ cells of about 5 patients were subjected to sorting into CD25+CD127- cells. Extraction and reverse transcription of RNA yielded cDNA as the sequencing template. The protocol was immunoSEQ multiplex PCR, while the TCRdb copy is restricted to in-frame clones and leaves out a portion. The data contain roughly 40,000 clones, under 65% of them seen just once; the ten biggest clones take up 1.8%. Sequenced material: CD4+ Tregs sorted from blood. The receptors originated from a human donor with alopecia areata.

V is TRBV6-5 and J is TRBJ2-7; D might be TRBD2 (7 bases). CDR1 is MNHEY and CDR2 is SVGAGI in the germline V gene. With 0 bases removed from V and 2 bases from J, the gap between germline ends came to 14 bases. CDR3 length equals 16 residues. CDR3 nucleotides: TGTGCCAGCAGTTACTCGCGGGGGCGCTTAACCTACGAGCAGTACTTC. Translated, it gives CASSYSRGRLTYEQYF.

The chain links TRBV6-1 to TRBJ1-1; the match to TRBD1 covers 7 bases. Trimming took 6 bases from V and 7 from J; bases not matched to a gene: 8. Germline V CDR1 and CDR2: MNHNS, SASEGT. This CDR3 is built from 13 residues. CDR3 DNA sequence: TGTGCCAGCAGCCTTGGGACAGCGCGTGAAGCTTTCTTT. This gives the protein CASSLGTAREAFF.

This chain joins TRBV7-2 and TRBJ2-3; no reliable D call. V dropped 1 base and J dropped 5 bases, with 13 bases sitting between them. The germline CDR1 and CDR2 sequences are SGHTA and FQGNSA. The CDR3 covers 15 residues. The CDR3 DNA follows: TGTGCCAGCAGCTTAGGTGTTGTTGTAGGAGATACGCAGTATTTT. This gives the protein CASSLGVVVGDTQYF.

This chain connects TRBV18 to TRBJ2-7; no clear D gene. Germline lookup yields CDR1 KGHSH and CDR2 LQKENI. The CDR3 is 14 amino acids. Trimming removed 4 bases from V and 0 bases from J, with 10 bases in between. The CDR3, as DNA: TGTGCCAGCTCACGGACGGAAAGCTCCTACGAGCAGTACTTC. It encodes CASSRTESSYEQYF.

J is TRBJ1-2 and V is TRBV6-5; D is unclear. V was pared by 6 bases and J by 3 bases, with 11 bases between. This CDR3 is built from 13 residues. The germline CDR1 and CDR2 sequences are MNHEY and SVGAGI. The CDR3 DNA reads as TGTGCCAGCAGAAGAACGGGAGACTATGGCTACACCTTC. The encoded protein is CASRRTGDYGYTF.

The chain employs TRBV28 and TRBJ2-1; D possibly corresponds to TRBD2 (6 bases). The CDR3 is made up of 15 amino acids. V lost 6 bases and J lost 1, with 13 bases in between. CDR1 MDHEN and CDR2 SYDVKM come from the germline V gene. This CDR3 is CASSPTAGSYNEQFF. The CDR3 DNA sequence: TGTGCCAGCAGCCCTACCGCGGGGTCCTACAATGAGCAGTTCTTC.

This clone has only one observation. This chain links TRBV20-1 with TRBJ2-7; the D gene is possibly TRBD2 (6 bases). The CDR3 extends over 11 amino acids. Per germline, CDR1 DFQATT and CDR2 SNEGSKA (reference sequence). V was pared by 6 bases and J by 2 bases, with 8 bases between. Written as DNA, the CDR3 is TGCAGTGCGAGACTAGCCTACGAGCAGTACTTC. It encodes CSARLAYEQYF.

This clone has only a few counts. The chain is built from TRBV11-3 and TRBJ2-5; 8 nucleotides match TRBD1. The V gene's germline CDR1 is SGHNT and CDR2 YENEEA. CDR3 length: 16 amino acids. Trimming took 3 bases from V and 6 from J; bases not matched to a gene: 12. The CDR3 loop reads CASSLEGQGRGKTQYF. CDR3 DNA: TGTGCCAGCAGCTTGGAAGGACAGGGCCGCGGAAAGACCCAGTACTTC.

The chain carries TRBV9 and TRBJ2-3; 8 bases are a match to TRBD2. This CDR3 has 17 residues. In germline, CDR1 is SGDLS, CDR2 YYNGEE. Trimming at V came to 3 bases and at J to 3 bases, leaving 12 bases not matched to a gene. CDR3 sequence (DNA): TGTGCCAGCAGCGCCCGGGGTCATAGCGGGAATACAGATACGCAGTATTTT. Its protein is CASSARGHSGNTDTQYF.

The rearrangement joins TRBV7-2 to TRBJ2-6; 9 bases are a match to TRBD1. After removal of 6 bases from V and 4 bases from J, the junction contained 10 bases not matched to a gene. Looked up from germline, CDR1 is SGHTA and CDR2 is FQGNSA. There are 17 residues in the CDR3. The CDR3 loop is CASSWRGQGAGANVLTF. The CDR3, as DNA: TGTGCCAGCAGTTGGCGGGGACAGGGAGCCGGGGCCAACGTCCTGACTTTC.

This chain links TRBV10-3 with TRBJ2-7; 7 bases match TRBD1. The CDR3 spans 13 residues. V trimming: 6 bases; J trimming: 3 bases; junction bases outside the gene matches: 5. CDR1 and CDR2 (germline): ENHRY, SYGVKD. CDR3 in amino acids: CAISPGQYYEQYF. CDR3 bases: TGTGCCATCAGCCCGGGACAGTACTACGAGCAGTACTTC.

The V call is TRBV30, the J call TRBJ2-7, with 10 bases that match TRBD2. V dropped 0 bases and J dropped 7; count of bases not matched to a gene: 9. The germline gives CDR1 GTSNPN, CDR2 SVGIG (reference sequence). CDR3 length: 15 residues. The CDR3 coding sequence is TGTGCCTGGAGTGTACTGGCTAGCGGGAGCCTAGAGCAGTACTTC. This encodes CAWSVLASGSLEQYF.

The J gene is TRBJ1-2, the V gene TRBV6-1; possible D gene TRBD1, 5 bases. This CDR3 is built from 13 residues. Trimming cost V 7 bases and J 1 base, with 10 bases left between them. In germline, CDR1 is MNHNS, CDR2 SASEGT. CDR3 protein: CASKLGGNYGYTF. The CDR3 coding sequence is TGTGCCAGCAAGCTCGGGGGTAACTATGGCTACACCTTC.

The CDR3 reads CAAGRSTDTQYF. CDR3 DNA sequence: TGTGCCGCCGGGAGGAGCACAGATACGCAGTATTTT. The chain joins TRBV7-8 to TRBJ2-3; 7 bases are a match to TRBD2. Trimming cost V 11 bases and J 0 bases; bases outside gene matches: 2. This CDR3 comprises 12 residues. CDR1 and CDR2 from the germline V gene are SGHVS and FQNEAQ. The whole variable domain, remainder taken from reference TRBV7-8 and TRBJ2-3, is GAGVSQSPRYKVAKRGQDVALRCDPISGHVSLFWYQQALGQGPEFLTYFQNEAQLDKSGLPSDRFFAERPEGSVSTLKIQRTQQEDSAVYLCAAGRSTDTQYFGPGTRLTVL.

CDR3 nucleotide sequence: TGCGCCAGCAGCCAGCACTCCACAGGGGCCGAGGAAAAACTGTTTTTT. As protein: CASSQHSTGAEEKLFF. V usage is TRBV4-1 and J usage is TRBJ1-4; 7 bases are shared with TRBD1. Germline CDR1 is MGHRA and CDR2 is YSYEKL. The CDR3 loop spans 16 amino acids. J lost 8 bases, V lost 3 bases, and 12 bases had no gene match.

This clone occurred a few times. The V gene is TRBV7-2, the J gene TRBJ1-1, with D perhaps matching TRBD1 (6 bases). The V end was cut by 6 bases, the J end by 1 base, with 9 bases between. Germline V gives CDR1 SGHTA, CDR2 FQGNSA. This CDR3 is built from 13 residues. The DNA of the CDR3 is TGTGCCAGCAGTCCACAGGGGAACACTGAAGCTTTCTTT. Encoded protein: CASSPQGNTEAFF.

The chain combines TRBV18 with TRBJ2-4; a possible D gene is TRBD2 (6 bases). Trimming removed 3 bases from V and 8 bases from J, with 20 bases in between. Germline V CDR1 and CDR2: KGHSH, LQKENI. The CDR3 is 16 residues long. CDR3 sequence (DNA): TGTGCCAGCTCACCTCTTCCTACCCCGGGACTGGACATTCAGTACTTC. It yields the protein CASSPLPTPGLDIQYF.

This clone is labeled large (0.1 to 1%). In DNA, the CDR3 is TGTGCCAGCACCAGGGTGGGTCAGCCCCAGCATTTT. This sequence encodes CASTRVGQPQHF. The chain is built from TRBV7-2 and TRBJ1-5; TRBD1 is a possible D gene (5 bases). Germline V gives CDR1 SGHTA, CDR2 FQGNSA. CDR3 length: 12 residues. V lost 7 bases and J 6 bases, leaving 10 bases between the germline ends.

This clone was found a few times. V gene TRBV10-3 combines with J gene TRBJ2-3, with 8 bases matching TRBD1. The CDR3 is made up of 15 amino acids. V was clipped by 8 bases and J by 6 bases; unmatched bases: 13. The germline CDR1 and CDR2 sequences are ENHRY and SYGVKD. The CDR3 is CAIRRGQAIGDTQYF. DNA of the CDR3: TGTGCCATCCGACGGGGACAGGCAATTGGGGATACGCAGTATTTT.

The gene calls are TRBV5-6 and TRBJ1-3, with D unresolved. CDR3 length: 17 amino acids. Trimming cost V 0 bases and J 0 bases, with 13 bases left between them. Germline V gene data show CDR1 as SGHDT and CDR2 as YYEEEE. This chain's CDR3 is CASSLGSVVSSGNTIYF. The CDR3 coding sequence is TGTGCCAGCAGCTTGGGAAGTGTCGTAAGCTCTGGAAACACCATATATTTT.

This chain joins TRBV6-6 and TRBJ2-5, with D perhaps matching TRBD2 (6 bases). CDR1 MNHNY and CDR2 SVGAGI come from the germline V gene (reference sequence). V was trimmed by 4 bases and J by 5 bases, leaving 14 bases between them. The CDR3 consists of 14 residues. The CDR3: CASSSGGFRETQYF. The CDR3 nucleotides read TGTGCCAGCAGTTCCGGAGGGTTTAGGGAGACCCAGTACTTC.

This clone came up a few times. The rearrangement uses TRBV7-2 and TRBJ1-2; the D is unclear. The CDR3 contains 14 residues. Germline CDR1 reads SGHTA; CDR2 reads FQGNSA. Trimming pared 2 bases from V and 0 bases from J, leaving 7 bases between. CDR3 sequence reads: CASSLKDTNYGYTF. The CDR3 coding sequence is TGTGCCAGCAGCTTAAAAGACACTAACTATGGCTACACCTTC.

The chain combines TRBV5-1 with TRBJ1-1; the match to TRBD1 covers 9 bases. This CDR3 spans 16 amino acids. The trim removed 3 bases at V and 3 bases at J, leaving 9 bases unmatched. Germline V gene data show CDR1 as SGHRS and CDR2 as YFSETQ. CDR3 sequence reads: CASSSPQGAGDTEAFF. The CDR3 DNA follows: TGCGCCAGCAGCTCCCCACAGGGGGCCGGGGACACTGAAGCTTTCTTT.

This clone has a handful of counts. The rearrangement uses TRBV7-2 and TRBJ2-6, with a tentative D call TRBD1 (5 bases). Germline assignment: CDR1 SGHTA and CDR2 FQGNSA. The CDR3 is made up of 18 amino acids. V was cut by 1 base and J by 0 bases, with 13 bases left in between. CDR3 loop: CASSLGINRYSGANVLTF. CDR3 DNA: TGTGCCAGCAGCTTAGGGATCAACAGGTACTCTGGGGCCAACGTCCTGACTTTC.

This clone was detected a few times. The rearrangement links TRBV2 to TRBJ1-4; 11 nucleotides agree with TRBD1. Germline V gene data show CDR1 as SNHLY and CDR2 as FYNNEI. V lost 6 bases to trimming and J lost 0 bases; unmatched junction nucleotides: 3. There are 16 residues in the CDR3. CDR3 DNA: TGTGCCAGCAGGGGGACAGGGGGAACAACTAATGAAAAACTGTTTTTT. Its protein product is CASRGTGGTTNEKLFF.

This clone turned up a few times. This rearrangement joins TRBV4-1 to TRBJ1-2; 8 nucleotides line up with TRBD1. Unmatched junction bases numbered 11, after V lost 0 bases and J lost 8 bases. Germline V gene lookup returns CDR1 MGHRA and CDR2 YSYEKL. This CDR3 is built from 16 residues. The CDR3 coding sequence is TGCGCCAGCAGCCAAGATCCGGGACAGGTCGTTTGGGGCTACACCTTC. This codes for CASSQDPGQVVWGYTF.

This clone has just a few counts. The V gene is TRBV27, the J gene TRBJ2-5; TRBD2 agrees at 10 bases. This CDR3 has 17 amino acids. The V gene end was trimmed by 7 bases and the J gene end by 3 bases; junction bases not matched to a gene: 14. CDR1 and CDR2 from the germline V gene are MNHEY and SMNVEV (reference sequence). CDR3 coding DNA: TGTGCCAGCAAAAGACACCTAGCGGGGGAGAAAAAAGAGACCCAGTACTTC. Translating it yields CASKRHLAGEKKETQYF.

The V and J genes are TRBV9 and TRBJ2-3; 9 bases agree with TRBD2. Germline trimming cut 4 bases from V and 5 bases from J; bases unmatched to any gene: 11. The V gene's germline CDR1 is SGDLS and CDR2 YYNGEE. This CDR3 has 16 residues. In nucleotides, the CDR3 is TGTGCCAGCAGCCCGTTATCTGGCGGGAGGGTAGATACGCAGTATTTT. It is translated as CASSPLSGGRVDTQYF.

V usage is TRBV7-3 and J usage is TRBJ2-1; tentatively, D is TRBD1 (8 bases). The germline gives CDR1 SGHTA, CDR2 FQGTGA. The V end was cut by 4 bases, the J end by 9 bases, with 13 bases between. CDR3 length equals 13 residues. CDR3 coding DNA: TGTGCCAGCAGCTACTACAGGGGGGGTGAGCAGTTCTTC. Translated: CASSYYRGGEQFF.

The rearrangement joins TRBV5-1 to TRBJ2-7; D is uncertain. CDR3 length: 15 residues. CDR1 is SGHRS and CDR2 is YFSETQ in the germline V gene. V was clipped by 5 bases and J by 2 bases, with 17 bases between them. The CDR3 nucleotides are TGCGCCAGCAGAGAGACGGTTGGGCCACCCTACGAGCAGTACTTC. Translation gives CASRETVGPPYEQYF.